A selection of T cell receptor beta chains follows, all from one sample in a study of tumor-infiltrating lymphocytes in oesophageal squamous cell carcinoma. Using its own MiXCR run on the PCR reads, TCRdb lists one record per CDR3 protein. The table has about 11,000 distinct CDR3 sequences, about 60% seen once. Sequencing used esophageal tumor tissue. These receptor sequences come from a male donor with esophageal squamous cell carcinoma. Both conserved end residues are part of each CDR3. Each record gives: clone size, J gene, D gene, V gene, CDR3 DNA, CDR3 protein. The D gene is left open where the match is weak. Some rows mark clone size as missing; the rest say once, few, many or name a class of expanded clone.

>.|TRBJ2-1|.|TRBV7-2
TGTGCCAGCAGCTTAGTGGGCGGGTCCTTTAATGAGCAGTTCTTC
CASSLVGGSFNEQFF
>.|TRBJ2-7|TRBD1|TRBV5-1
TGCGCCAGCAGCTTGGGGGACAGAAGGAACTACGAGCAGTACTTC
CASSLGDRRNYEQYF
>.|TRBJ2-3|.|TRBV6-1
TGTGCCAGCAATCAAGACAGTCCGGGCAGCCAGACCCAGTATTTT
CASNQDSPGSQTQYF
>.|TRBJ1-5|.|TRBV12-3/TRBV12-4
TGTGCCAGCAGTTTAGGGGGGAGTCAGCCCCAGCATTTT
CASSLGGSQPQHF
>once|TRBJ2-5|TRBD2|TRBV6-2/TRBV6-3
TGTGCCAGCAGAGGGAGGGAGGACTACCAAGAGACCCAGTACTTC
CASRGREDYQETQYF
>.|TRBJ2-1|.|TRBV5-1
TGCGCCAGCAGCTTGGTGGTAGCGGGTAAGGGGGACAATGAGCAGTTCTTC
CASSLVVAGKGDNEQFF
>.|TRBJ2-7|.|TRBV4-1
TGCGCCAGCAGCCGCTACCAAGGACGTGAGAACGAGCAGTACTTC
CASSRYQGRENEQYF
>.|TRBJ1-4|.|TRBV18
TGTGCCAGCTCACCGACAAGTAATGAAAAACTGTTTTTT
CASSPTSNEKLFF
>medium-sized|TRBJ2-5|.|TRBV11-2
TGTGCCAGCAGCTTCCAAACCTCACCTTGGTTGGACCAAGGGACCCAGTACTTC
CASSFQTSPWLDQGTQYF
>many|TRBJ2-1|TRBD1|TRBV11-2
TGTGCCAGCAGCAGCCGGGACAGCTCCTACAATGAGCAGTTCTTC
CASSSRDSSYNEQFF
>many|TRBJ2-2|.|TRBV6-6
TGTGCCAGCAGTTACGCAGGGTTCGCGAACACCGGGGAGCTGTTTTTT
CASSYAGFANTGELFF
>once|TRBJ2-5|TRBD2|TRBV5-5
TGTGCCAGCAGCCGAACCGGGACTAGCGGGGCGACGGGGGAGACCCAGTACTTC
CASSRTGTSGATGETQYF
>.|TRBJ1-6|.|TRBV6-1
TGTGCCAGCAGCCGCGAACTGGGACGGAAATTTTTGCCCCTCCACTTT
CASSRELGRKFLPLHF
>.|TRBJ2-5|.|TRBV7-4
TGTGCCAGCAGCTTCCAGGGCCAAGAGACCCAGTACTTC
CASSFQGQETQYF
>.|TRBJ2-3|TRBD2|TRBV7-9
TGTGCCAGCAGCTTAGTCAGCGGGGGGGGCACAGATACGCAGTATTTT
CASSLVSGGGTDTQYF
>many|TRBJ1-3|.|TRBV5-4
TGTGCCAGCAGCTTGAAGACTGGAAACACCATATATTTT
CASSLKTGNTIYF
>.|TRBJ2-6|.|TRBV7-2
TGTGCCAGCAGCCGTCGTCGGTCTGGGGCCAACGTCCTGACTTTC
CASSRRRSGANVLTF
>.|TRBJ2-5|TRBD1|TRBV7-3
TGTGCCAGCAGCGCGGACAGGGGGGAGACCCAGTACTTC
CASSADRGETQYF
>.|TRBJ2-1|TRBD2|TRBV7-3
TGTGCCAGCAGCATGGGACTAGCGAATGAGCAGTTCTTC
CASSMGLANEQFF
>.|TRBJ2-5|.|TRBV6-6
TGTGCCAGCAGTTACTTGGAGACCCAGTACTTC
CASSYLETQYF
>medium-sized|TRBJ1-2|TRBD1|TRBV27
TGTGCCAGCAGTTTATCGGGACAGGGGGCCCATGGCTACACCTTC
CASSLSGQGAHGYTF
>.|TRBJ2-3|.|TRBV6-6
TGTGCCAGCAGTTACGGGGGACACACAGATACGCAGTATTTT
CASSYGGHTDTQYF
>.|TRBJ2-7|.|TRBV7-6
TGTGCCAGCAGCCCAGAAGAGGCGCGGGATATCTACAATGAGCAGTACTTC
CASSPEEARDIYNEQYF
>once|TRBJ2-1|.|TRBV7-3
TGTGCCAGCAGCTTACTCCCACAAACCAATGAGCAGTTCTTC
CASSLLPQTNEQFF
>.|TRBJ1-6|.|TRBV7-2
TGTGCCAGCAGCTTAACGGCGTCACCCCTCCACTTT
CASSLTASPLHF
>.|TRBJ2-7|.|TRBV11-2
TGTGCCAGCAGCTTAGGGTCGAGCTCCTACGAGCAGTACTTC
CASSLGSSSYEQYF
>.|TRBJ2-1|.|TRBV7-9
TGTGCCAGCAGCTTTGCGGGGAACTACAATGAGCAGTTCTTC
CASSFAGNYNEQFF
>.|TRBJ1-5|.|TRBV28
TGTGCCAGCAGTCCACCTCGGGGAACAGAACAGCCCCAGCATTTT
CASSPPRGTEQPQHF
>.|TRBJ2-7|TRBD2|TRBV6-1
TGTGCCAGCAGTGAAGCACGATGGGTAGCGGGAGCGTCCTACGAGCAGTACTTC
CASSEARWVAGASYEQYF
>.|TRBJ2-7|.|TRBV7-3
TGTGCCAGCAGACCGCAATCTGTGACATCCTACGTTGAGCAGTACTTC
CASRPQSVTSYVEQYF
>.|TRBJ2-1|.|TRBV7-9
TGTGCCAGCAGCAGACCCCCAGGGCGGTGGCAGTTCTTC
CASSRPPGRWQFF
>few|TRBJ2-3|.|TRBV7-2
TGTGCCAGCAGCTTAGGGTTGTTGGGGGATCGCACAGATACGCAGTATTTT
CASSLGLLGDRTDTQYF
>medium-sized|TRBJ2-7|.|TRBV7-3
TGTGCCAGCAGCTCAGCGAACACAGGAGAGCAGTACTTC
CASSSANTGEQYF
>few|TRBJ2-3|.|TRBV20-1
TGCAGTGCTCAAAGCGGAACTAGCACAGATACGCAGTATTTT
CSAQSGTSTDTQYF
>.|TRBJ2-3|TRBD2|TRBV7-3
TGTGCCAGCAGCACGGGGGGGTGGACAGATACGCAGTATTTT
CASSTGGWTDTQYF
>.|TRBJ2-6|.|TRBV3-1
TGTGCCAGCAGCCCCTTTTGGGGGGCGAGGTCTGGGGCCAACGTCCTGACTTTC
CASSPFWGARSGANVLTF
>.|TRBJ1-5|.|TRBV7-9
TGTGCCAGCAGCTTAGCGGTGGGACATTATCAGCCCCAGCATTTT
CASSLAVGHYQPQHF
>.|TRBJ2-3|.|TRBV12-3/TRBV12-4
TGTGCCAGCAGTTCCGGGACATTAAGCACAGATACGCAGTATTTT
CASSSGTLSTDTQYF
>.|TRBJ2-7|.|TRBV7-6
TGTGCCAGCAGCTCACAAAATGGGCCCTTCTCCGAGCAGTACTTC
CASSSQNGPFSEQYF
>once|TRBJ1-6|TRBD1|TRBV6-6
TGTGCCAGCAGGGGGCCGGGACAGGATAATTCACCCCTCCACTTT
CASRGPGQDNSPLHF
>many|TRBJ1-4|TRBD1|TRBV28
TGTGCCAGCAGTTTCCGGTGGACAGGGACTAATGAAAAACTGTTTTTT
CASSFRWTGTNEKLFF
>.|TRBJ1-1|TRBD1|TRBV7-9
TGTGCCAGCAGCTCCGGGACAGCACAGATCGTTGAAGGAGCTTTCTTT
CASSSGTAQIVEGAFF
>.|TRBJ2-7|.|TRBV12-3/TRBV12-4
TGTGCCAGCAGTAGAGAATGGGACCGGTACGAGCAGTACTTC
CASSREWDRYEQYF
>many|TRBJ2-2|.|TRBV6-1
TGTGCCAGCAGTGAGGGGGCTTCTGGGGGCGGGGAGCTGTTTTTT
CASSEGASGGGELFF
>once|TRBJ1-1|.|TRBV6-1
TGTGCCAGCACCAATCAATGGGGAAGCAAAGAAGCTTTCTTT
CASTNQWGSKEAFF
>.|TRBJ2-2|TRBD2|TRBV6-1
TGTGCCAGCAGTAAGGGGACTAGCGGTTCCGGGGAGCTGTTTTTT
CASSKGTSGSGELFF
>.|TRBJ2-4|TRBD1|TRBV11-2
TGTGCCAGCAGCACGACAGGGAGCACAGATACGCAGTACTTC
CASSTTGSTDTQYF
>many|TRBJ2-7|.|TRBV7-8
TGTGCCAGCAGCTTAGGGCCAGGGAACTACGAGCAGTACTTC
CASSLGPGNYEQYF
>.|TRBJ2-1|.|TRBV7-2
TGTGCCAGCTCTCACCCATTTCATGAGCAGTTCTTC
CASSHPFHEQFF
>.|TRBJ1-2|.|TRBV28
TGTGCCAGCAGTGCCGGGGGCGGAAACTATGGCTACACCTTC
CASSAGGGNYGYTF
>.|TRBJ2-1|.|TRBV7-2
TGTGCCAGCAGCTTAGTATCGGATGAGCAGTTCTTC
CASSLVSDEQFF
>.|TRBJ2-7|TRBD2|TRBV5-1
TGCGCCAGCAGATCCGGGACTAGGACGTACAATGAGCAGTACTTC
CASRSGTRTYNEQYF
>.|TRBJ2-5|.|TRBV28
TGTGCCAGCAGTTTACCATTCCTCCGGGACACCCAAGAGACCCAGTACTTC
CASSLPFLRDTQETQYF
>.|TRBJ2-5|.|TRBV7-2
TGTGCCAGCAGCTTCCGGGACCGCCAAGAGACCCAGTACTTC
CASSFRDRQETQYF